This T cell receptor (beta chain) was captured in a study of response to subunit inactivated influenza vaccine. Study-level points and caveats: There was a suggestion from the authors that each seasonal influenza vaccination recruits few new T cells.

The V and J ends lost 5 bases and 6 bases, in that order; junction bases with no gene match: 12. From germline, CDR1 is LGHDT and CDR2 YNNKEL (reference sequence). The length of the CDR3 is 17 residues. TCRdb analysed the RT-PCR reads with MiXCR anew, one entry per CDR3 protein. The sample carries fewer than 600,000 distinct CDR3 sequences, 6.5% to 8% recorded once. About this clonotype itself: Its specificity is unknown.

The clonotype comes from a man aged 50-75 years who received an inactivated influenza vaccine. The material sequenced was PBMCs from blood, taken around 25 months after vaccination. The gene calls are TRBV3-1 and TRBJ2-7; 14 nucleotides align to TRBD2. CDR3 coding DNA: TGTGCCAGCAGCGCCCTGACTAGCGGGAGGGCCACGGTCGAGCAGTACTTC. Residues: CASSALTSGRATVEQYF.